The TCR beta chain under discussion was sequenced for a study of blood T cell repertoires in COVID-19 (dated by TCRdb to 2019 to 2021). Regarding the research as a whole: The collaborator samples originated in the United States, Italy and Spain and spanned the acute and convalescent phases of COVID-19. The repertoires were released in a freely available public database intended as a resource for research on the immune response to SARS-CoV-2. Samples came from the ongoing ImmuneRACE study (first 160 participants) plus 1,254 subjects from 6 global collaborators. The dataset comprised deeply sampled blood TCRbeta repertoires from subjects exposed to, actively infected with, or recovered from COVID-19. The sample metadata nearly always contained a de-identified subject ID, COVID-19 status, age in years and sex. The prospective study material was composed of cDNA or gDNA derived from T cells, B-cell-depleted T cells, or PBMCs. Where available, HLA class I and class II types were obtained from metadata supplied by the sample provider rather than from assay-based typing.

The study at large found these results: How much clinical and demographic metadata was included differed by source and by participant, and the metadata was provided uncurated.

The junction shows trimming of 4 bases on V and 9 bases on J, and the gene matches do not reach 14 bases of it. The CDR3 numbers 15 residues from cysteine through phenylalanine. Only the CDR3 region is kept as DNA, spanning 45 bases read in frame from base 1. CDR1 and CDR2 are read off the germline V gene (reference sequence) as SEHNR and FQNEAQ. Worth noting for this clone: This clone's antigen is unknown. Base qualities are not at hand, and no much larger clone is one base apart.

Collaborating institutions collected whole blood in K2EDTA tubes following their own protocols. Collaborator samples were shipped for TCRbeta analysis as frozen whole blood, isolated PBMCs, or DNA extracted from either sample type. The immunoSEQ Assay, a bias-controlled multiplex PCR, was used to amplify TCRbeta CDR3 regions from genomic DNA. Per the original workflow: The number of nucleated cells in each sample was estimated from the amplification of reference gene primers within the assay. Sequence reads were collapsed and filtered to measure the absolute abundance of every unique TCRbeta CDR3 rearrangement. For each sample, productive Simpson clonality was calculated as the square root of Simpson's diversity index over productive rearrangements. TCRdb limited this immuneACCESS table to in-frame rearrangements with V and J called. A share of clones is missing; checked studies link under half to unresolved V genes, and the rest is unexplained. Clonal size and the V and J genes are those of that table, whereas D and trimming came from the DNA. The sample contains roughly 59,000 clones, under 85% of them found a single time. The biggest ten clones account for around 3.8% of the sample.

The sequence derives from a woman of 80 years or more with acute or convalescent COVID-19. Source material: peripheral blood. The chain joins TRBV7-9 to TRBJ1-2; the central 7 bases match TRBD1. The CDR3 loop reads CASSSTMTGSNRYTF. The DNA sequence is TGTGCCAGCAGCTCCACGATGACAGGGAGTAATCGCTACACCTTC.